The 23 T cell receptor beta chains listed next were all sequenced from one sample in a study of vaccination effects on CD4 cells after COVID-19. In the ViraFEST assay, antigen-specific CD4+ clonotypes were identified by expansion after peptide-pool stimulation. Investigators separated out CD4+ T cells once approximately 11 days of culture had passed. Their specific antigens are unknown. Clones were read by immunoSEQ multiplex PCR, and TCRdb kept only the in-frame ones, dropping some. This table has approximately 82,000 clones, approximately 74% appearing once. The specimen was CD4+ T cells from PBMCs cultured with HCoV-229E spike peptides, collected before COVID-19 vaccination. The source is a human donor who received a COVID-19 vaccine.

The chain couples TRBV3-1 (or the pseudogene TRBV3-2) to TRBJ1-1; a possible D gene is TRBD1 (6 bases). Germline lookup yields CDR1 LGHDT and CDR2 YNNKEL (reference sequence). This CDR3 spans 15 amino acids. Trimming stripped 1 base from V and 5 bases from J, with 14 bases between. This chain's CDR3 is CASSQGQFRGTEAFF. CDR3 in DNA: TGTGCCAGCAGCCAAGGTCAATTTAGGGGGACTGAAGCTTTCTTT.

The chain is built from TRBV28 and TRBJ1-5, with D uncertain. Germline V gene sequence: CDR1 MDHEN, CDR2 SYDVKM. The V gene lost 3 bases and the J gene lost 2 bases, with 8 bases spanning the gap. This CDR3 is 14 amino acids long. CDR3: CASSLDSGNQPQHF. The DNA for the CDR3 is TGTGCCAGCAGTTTGGATTCTGGCAATCAGCCCCAGCATTTT.

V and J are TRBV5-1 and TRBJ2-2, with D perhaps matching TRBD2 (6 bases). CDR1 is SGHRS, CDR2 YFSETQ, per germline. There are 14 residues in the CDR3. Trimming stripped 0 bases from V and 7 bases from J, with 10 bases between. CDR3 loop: CASSLGQEGGELFF. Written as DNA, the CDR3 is TGCGCCAGCAGCTTGGGGCAGGAGGGCGGGGAGCTGTTTTTT.

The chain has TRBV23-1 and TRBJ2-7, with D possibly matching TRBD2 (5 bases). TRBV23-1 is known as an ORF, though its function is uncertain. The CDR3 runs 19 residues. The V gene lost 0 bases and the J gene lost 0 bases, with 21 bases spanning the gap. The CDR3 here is CASSQSSGSRILSSYEQYV. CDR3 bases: TGCGCCAGCAGTCAATCGAGCGGCAGCAGAATCCTGAGCTCCTACGAGCAGTACGTC.

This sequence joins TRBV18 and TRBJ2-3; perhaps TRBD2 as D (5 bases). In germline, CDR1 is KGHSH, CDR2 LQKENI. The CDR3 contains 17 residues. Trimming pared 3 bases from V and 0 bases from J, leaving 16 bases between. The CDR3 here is CASSPRVGGPSTDTQYF. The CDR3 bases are TGTGCCAGCTCACCTAGGGTCGGAGGCCCTAGCACAGATACGCAGTATTTT.

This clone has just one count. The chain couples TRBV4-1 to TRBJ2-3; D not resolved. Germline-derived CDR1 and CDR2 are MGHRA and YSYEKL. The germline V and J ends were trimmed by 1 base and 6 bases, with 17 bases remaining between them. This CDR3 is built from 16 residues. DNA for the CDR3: TGCGCCAGCAGCCAAGGCGGCACCGCACGAAGTGATACGCAGTATTTT. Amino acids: CASSQGGTARSDTQYF.

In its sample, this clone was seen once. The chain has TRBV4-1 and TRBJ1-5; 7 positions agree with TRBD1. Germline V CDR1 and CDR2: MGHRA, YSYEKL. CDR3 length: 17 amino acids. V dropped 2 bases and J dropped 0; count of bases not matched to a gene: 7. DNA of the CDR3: TGCGCCAGCAGCCAACCGGGACAGATTAATAGCAATCAGCCCCAGCATTTT. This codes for CASSQPGQINSNQPQHF.

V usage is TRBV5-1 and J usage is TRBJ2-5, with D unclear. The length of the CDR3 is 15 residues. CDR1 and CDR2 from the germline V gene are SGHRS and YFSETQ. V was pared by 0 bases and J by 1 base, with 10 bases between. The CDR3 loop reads CASSLGLAAQETQYF. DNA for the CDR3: TGCGCCAGCAGCTTGGGACTCGCTGCCCAAGAGACCCAGTACTTC.

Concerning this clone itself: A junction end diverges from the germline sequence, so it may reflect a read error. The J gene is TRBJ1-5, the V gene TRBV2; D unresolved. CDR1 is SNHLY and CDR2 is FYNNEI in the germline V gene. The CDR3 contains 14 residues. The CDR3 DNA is TGTGCCAGCATTGAAAGAATCGGATCTCAGCCCCAGCATTTT. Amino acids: CASIERIGSQPQHF.

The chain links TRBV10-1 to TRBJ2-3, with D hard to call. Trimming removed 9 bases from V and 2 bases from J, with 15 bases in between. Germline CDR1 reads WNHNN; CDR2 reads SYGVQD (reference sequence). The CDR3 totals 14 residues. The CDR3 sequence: CASSPGPSTDTQYF. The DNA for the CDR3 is TGCGCCAGTAGTCCCGGGCCTTCCACAGATACGCAGTATTTT.

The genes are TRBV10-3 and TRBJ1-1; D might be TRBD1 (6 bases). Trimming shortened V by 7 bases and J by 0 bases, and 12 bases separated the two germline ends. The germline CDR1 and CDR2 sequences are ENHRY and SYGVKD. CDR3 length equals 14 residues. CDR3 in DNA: TGTGCCATCAATGACAGGAAATTGAACACTGAAGCTTTCTTT. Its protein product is CAINDRKLNTEAFF.

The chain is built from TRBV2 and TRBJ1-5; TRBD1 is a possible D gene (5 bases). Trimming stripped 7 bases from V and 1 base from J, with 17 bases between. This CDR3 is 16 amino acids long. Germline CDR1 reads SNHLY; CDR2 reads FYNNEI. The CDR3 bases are TGTGCCAGCAAGGGGTTGGGGGGGGAGAGCAATCAGCCCCAGCATTTT. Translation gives CASKGLGGESNQPQHF.

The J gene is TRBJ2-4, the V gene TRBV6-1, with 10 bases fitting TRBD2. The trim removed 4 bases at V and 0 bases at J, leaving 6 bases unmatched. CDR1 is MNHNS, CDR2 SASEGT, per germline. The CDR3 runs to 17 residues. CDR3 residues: CASSGLAGGRAKNIQYF. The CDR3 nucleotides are TGTGCCAGCAGTGGTTTAGCGGGGGGCCGAGCCAAAAACATTCAGTACTTC.

Written as DNA, the CDR3 is TGTGCCAGCAGTGACTCGGGGACAGGGGGCATGGAGACCCAGTACTTC. Amino acids: CASSDSGTGGMETQYF. The chain uses TRBV6-4 and TRBJ2-5, with 12 bases fitting TRBD1. The CDR3 has 16 amino acids. The germline gives CDR1 MRHNA, CDR2 SNTAGT. The junction had 4 bases not matched to a gene; V was cut back by 0 bases and J by 5 bases.

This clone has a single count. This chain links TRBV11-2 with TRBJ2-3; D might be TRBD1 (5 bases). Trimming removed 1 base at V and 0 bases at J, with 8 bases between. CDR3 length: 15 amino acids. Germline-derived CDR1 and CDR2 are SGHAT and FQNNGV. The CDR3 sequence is CASSLGQSSTDTQYF. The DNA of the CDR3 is TGTGCCAGCAGCTTAGGACAGAGTAGCACAGATACGCAGTATTTT.

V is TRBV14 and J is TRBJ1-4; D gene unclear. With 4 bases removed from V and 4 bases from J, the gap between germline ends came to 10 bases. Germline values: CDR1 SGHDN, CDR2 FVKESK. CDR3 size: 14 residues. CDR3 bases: TGTGCCAGCAGCCGCGGCCAGCTTAATGAAAAACTGTTTTTT. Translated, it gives CASSRGQLNEKLFF.

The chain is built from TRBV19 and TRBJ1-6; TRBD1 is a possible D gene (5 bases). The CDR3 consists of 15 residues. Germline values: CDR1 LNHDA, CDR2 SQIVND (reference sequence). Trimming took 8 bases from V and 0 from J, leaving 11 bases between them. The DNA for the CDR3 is TGTGCCAGTGCAGGGCGGAGCTCCTATAATTCACCCCTCCACTTT. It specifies CASAGRSSYNSPLHF.

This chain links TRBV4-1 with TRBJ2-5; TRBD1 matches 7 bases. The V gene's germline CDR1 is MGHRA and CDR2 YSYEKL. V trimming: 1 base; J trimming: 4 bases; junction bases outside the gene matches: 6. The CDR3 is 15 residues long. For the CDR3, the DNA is TGCGCCAGCAGCCAAGTAGAGACAGGGCGAGAGACCCAGTACTTC. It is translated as CASSQVETGRETQYF.

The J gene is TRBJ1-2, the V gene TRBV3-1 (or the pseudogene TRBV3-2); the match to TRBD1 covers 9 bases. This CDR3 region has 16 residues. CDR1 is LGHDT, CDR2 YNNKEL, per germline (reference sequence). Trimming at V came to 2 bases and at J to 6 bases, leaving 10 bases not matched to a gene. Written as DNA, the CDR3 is TGTGCCAGCAGCCAATTTGCCGGACAGGGGCCCCATGGCTACACCTTC. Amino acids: CASSQFAGQGPHGYTF.

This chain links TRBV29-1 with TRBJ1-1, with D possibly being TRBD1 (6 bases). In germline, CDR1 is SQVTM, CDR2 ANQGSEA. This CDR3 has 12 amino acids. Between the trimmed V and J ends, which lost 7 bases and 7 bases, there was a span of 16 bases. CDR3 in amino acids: CSDSTTGFEAFF. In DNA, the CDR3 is TGCAGCGACTCAACTACAGGGTTTGAAGCTTTCTTT.

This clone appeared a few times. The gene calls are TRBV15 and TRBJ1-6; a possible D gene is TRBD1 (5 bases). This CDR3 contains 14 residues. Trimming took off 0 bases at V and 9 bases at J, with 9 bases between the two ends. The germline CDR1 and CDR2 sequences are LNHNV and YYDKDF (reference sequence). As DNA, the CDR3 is TGTGCCACCAGCAGAGATCTCGGGGGTTCACCCCTCCACTTT. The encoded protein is CATSRDLGGSPLHF.

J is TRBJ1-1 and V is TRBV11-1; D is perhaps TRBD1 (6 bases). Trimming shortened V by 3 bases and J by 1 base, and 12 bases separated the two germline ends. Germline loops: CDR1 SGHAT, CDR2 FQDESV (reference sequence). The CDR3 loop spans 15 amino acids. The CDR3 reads CASSFNRQENTEAFF. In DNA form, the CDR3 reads TGTGCCAGCAGCTTTAACAGACAGGAGAACACTGAAGCTTTCTTT. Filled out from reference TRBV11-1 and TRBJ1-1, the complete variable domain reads EAEVAQSPRYKITEKSQAVAFWCDPISGHATLYWYRQILGQGPELLVQFQDESVVDDSQLPKDRFSAERLKGVDSTLKIQPAELGDSAMYLCASSFNRQENTEAFFGQGTRLTVV.

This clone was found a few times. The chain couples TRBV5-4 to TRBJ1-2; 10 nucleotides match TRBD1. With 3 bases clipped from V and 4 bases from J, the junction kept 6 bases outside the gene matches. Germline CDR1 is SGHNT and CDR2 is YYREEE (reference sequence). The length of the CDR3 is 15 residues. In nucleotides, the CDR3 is TGTGCCAGCAGCTCCGGGACAGGGGCTGGCTATGGCTACACCTTC. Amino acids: CASSSGTGAGYGYTF.